This T cell receptor (beta chain) was sequenced for a study of CD8+CD57+ T cells in acquired aplastic anemia. For the study at large: Isolated CD4+ and CD8+ cells, once sorted, yielded DNA averaging 3.2 ug. Mean read depth for CD4+ cells from healthy donors was around 9.9 million. Whole-study results and caveats: The CD8+ Simpson's diversity of patients and controls was not significantly different.

Germline CDR1 SEHNR, CDR2 FQNEAQ (reference sequence). With termini counted, the CDR3 has 13 amino acids. This clonotype was detected only once. Its antigen is currently unknown. The conserved final phenylalanine or tryptophan is absent from the CDR3, which likely points to a read error. It is unclear where the CDR3 begins or ends on the DNA, so no DNA is shown, and the CDR3 is as TCRdb lists it. TCR beta VDJ and CDR3 profiling used genomic DNA as template. TCRdb called the reads again in MiXCR, with one record for every CDR3 protein. The sample yields just over 400,000 distinct CDR3 sequences, around 68% seen once.

The sample was sorted CD4+, CD8+, or CD8+CD57+ T cells (not recorded which) from PBMCs. The chain uses TRBV7-9 and TRBJ1-1; the table's D call of TRBD1 was not tested on the DNA. This TCR was sampled from a human donor in good health, serving as a control. The CDR3 sequence is CASRPGISSRALL.